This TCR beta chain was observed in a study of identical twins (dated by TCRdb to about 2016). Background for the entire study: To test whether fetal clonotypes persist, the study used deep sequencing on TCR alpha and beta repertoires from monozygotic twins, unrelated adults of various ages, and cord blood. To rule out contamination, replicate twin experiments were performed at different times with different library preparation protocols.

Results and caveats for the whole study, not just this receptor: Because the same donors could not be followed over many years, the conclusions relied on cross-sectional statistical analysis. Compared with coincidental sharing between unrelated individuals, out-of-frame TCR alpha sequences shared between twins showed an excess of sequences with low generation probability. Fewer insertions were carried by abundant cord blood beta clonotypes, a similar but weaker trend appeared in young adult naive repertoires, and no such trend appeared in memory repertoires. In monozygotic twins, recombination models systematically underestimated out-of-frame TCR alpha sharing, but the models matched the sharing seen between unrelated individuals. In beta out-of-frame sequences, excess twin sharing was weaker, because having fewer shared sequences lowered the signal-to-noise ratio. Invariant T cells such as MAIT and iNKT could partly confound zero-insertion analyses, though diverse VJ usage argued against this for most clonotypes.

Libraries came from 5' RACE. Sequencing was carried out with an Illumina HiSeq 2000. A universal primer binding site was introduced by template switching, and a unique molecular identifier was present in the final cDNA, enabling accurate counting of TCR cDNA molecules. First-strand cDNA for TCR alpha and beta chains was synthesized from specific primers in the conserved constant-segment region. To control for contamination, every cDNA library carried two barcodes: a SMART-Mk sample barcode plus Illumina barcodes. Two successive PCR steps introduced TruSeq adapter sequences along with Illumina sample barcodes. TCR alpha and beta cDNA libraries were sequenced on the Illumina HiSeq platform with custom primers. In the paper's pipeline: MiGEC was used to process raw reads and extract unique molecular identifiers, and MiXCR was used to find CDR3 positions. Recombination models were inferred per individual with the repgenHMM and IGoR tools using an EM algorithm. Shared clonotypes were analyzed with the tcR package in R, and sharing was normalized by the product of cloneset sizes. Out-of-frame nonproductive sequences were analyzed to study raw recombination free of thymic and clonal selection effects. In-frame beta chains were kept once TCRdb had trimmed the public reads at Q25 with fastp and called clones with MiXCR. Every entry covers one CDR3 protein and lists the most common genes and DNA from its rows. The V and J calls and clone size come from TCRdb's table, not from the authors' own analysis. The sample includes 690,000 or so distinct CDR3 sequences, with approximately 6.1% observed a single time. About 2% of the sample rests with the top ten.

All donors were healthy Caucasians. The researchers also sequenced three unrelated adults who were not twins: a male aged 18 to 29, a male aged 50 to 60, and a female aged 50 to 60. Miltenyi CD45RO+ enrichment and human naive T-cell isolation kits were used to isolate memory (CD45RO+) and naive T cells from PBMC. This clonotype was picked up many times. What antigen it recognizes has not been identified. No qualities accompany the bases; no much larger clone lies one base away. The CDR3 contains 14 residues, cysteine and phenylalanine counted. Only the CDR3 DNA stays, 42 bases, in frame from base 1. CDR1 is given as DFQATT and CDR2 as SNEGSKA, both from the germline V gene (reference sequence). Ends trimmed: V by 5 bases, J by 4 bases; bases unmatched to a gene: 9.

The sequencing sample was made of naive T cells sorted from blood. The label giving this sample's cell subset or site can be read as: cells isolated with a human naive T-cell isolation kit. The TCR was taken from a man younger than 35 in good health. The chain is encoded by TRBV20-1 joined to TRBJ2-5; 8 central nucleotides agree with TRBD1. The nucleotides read TGCAGTGCTCAACGGGCAGGGGGCAGAGAGACCCAGTACTTC. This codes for CSAQRAGGRETQYF.